Sequencing of this T cell receptor beta chain was carried out in a study of blood T cell repertoires in COVID-19. V was trimmed by 1 base and J by 0 bases, leaving 9 bases between them. Germline-derived CDR1 and CDR2 are SGHTA and FQGNSA. The CDR3 has 15 residues. Profiled with immunoSEQ multiplex PCR; TCRdb holds only in-frame clones, not every one. The sample lists 95,000 to 150,000 clones, 65% to 90% occurring once. The chain uses TRBV7-2 and TRBJ1-1; tentatively, D is TRBD1 (5 bases). Sequencing was carried out using peripheral blood. This TCR was sampled from a man aged 80 or over with acute or convalescent COVID-19. CDR3 coding DNA: TGTGCCAGCAGCTTAGATTGGGGCATGAACACTGAAGCTTTCTTT. It translates to CASSLDWGMNTEAFF.